This is a list of T cell receptor beta chains from one sample in a study of blood T cell repertoires in COVID-19. Method: immunoSEQ multiplex PCR; TCRdb's copy keeps in-frame clones and lacks some. The data contain 150,000 or so clones, around 84% of them seen just once; the ten biggest clones take up about 5.8%. Sequences were obtained from peripheral blood. The receptors were gathered from a woman aged 45-60 years with COVID-19, enrolled during active disease. Each CDR3 is given with its conserved first and last residue.

J gene: TRBJ2-7
V gene: TRBV19
CDR3 protein: CAVGEAYPYEQYF

J gene: TRBJ1-2
V gene: TRBV27
CDR3 protein: CASSLGGQSYGYTF

J gene: TRBJ1-2
V gene: TRBV24-1
CDR3 protein: CATSDSDRDSYTF

J gene: TRBJ2-1
V gene: TRBV21-1
CDR3 protein: CASSFHRDRDYNEQFF

J gene: TRBJ1-1
V gene: TRBV27
CDR3 protein: CASSRQTPNTEAFF

J gene: TRBJ2-7
V gene: TRBV14
CDR3 protein: CASSQQEVYRGYEQYF

J gene: TRBJ1-2
V gene: TRBV6-6
CDR3 protein: CASSSPGQTHGYTF

J gene: TRBJ2-2
V gene: TRBV4-3
CDR3 protein: CASSRGAGRSNTGELFF

J gene: TRBJ2-5
V gene: TRBV7-9
CDR3 protein: CASTVQGQETQYF

J gene: TRBJ2-5
V gene: TRBV6-5
CDR3 protein: CASERGMETQYF

J gene: TRBJ2-3
V gene: TRBV2
CDR3 protein: CASTRGQTDTQYF

J gene: TRBJ2-1
V gene: TRBV2
CDR3 protein: CASSDKTAQLEQFF

J gene: TRBJ2-7
V gene: TRBV12-3/TRBV12-4
CDR3 protein: CASSLSFYEQYF

J gene: TRBJ2-7
V gene: TRBV4-1
CDR3 protein: CASSRRYRDYEQYF

J gene: TRBJ2-7
V gene: TRBV6-5
CDR3 protein: CASSLGTSGGQEQYF

J gene: TRBJ1-1
V gene: TRBV5-1
CDR3 protein: CASSSTLANTEAFF

J gene: TRBJ1-5
V gene: TRBV19
CDR3 protein: CASSMAQQGANQPQHF

J gene: TRBJ2-1
V gene: TRBV7-8
CDR3 protein: CASSLGTGGYHEQFF

J gene: TRBJ1-1
V gene: TRBV6-1
CDR3 protein: CASSEAGTGILGTEAFF

J gene: TRBJ1-2
V gene: TRBV7-3
CDR3 protein: CASSLTGQNYGYTF

J gene: TRBJ1-5
V gene: TRBV10-1
CDR3 protein: CASSEQGLQPQHF

J gene: TRBJ1-5
V gene: TRBV28
CDR3 protein: CASSGHRGLGQPQHF

J gene: TRBJ1-5
V gene: TRBV6-5
CDR3 protein: CASTFTGGNQPQHF

J gene: TRBJ1-5
V gene: TRBV19
CDR3 protein: CASSMTAIGNQPQHF

J gene: TRBJ1-5
V gene: TRBV5-3
CDR3 protein: CARSLPYNRQGPSNQPQHF

J gene: TRBJ1-1
V gene: TRBV19
CDR3 protein: CASSNLGGTTEAFF

J gene: TRBJ1-2
V gene: TRBV7-3
CDR3 protein: CASSSGQGFGYTF

J gene: TRBJ2-1
V gene: TRBV4-3
CDR3 protein: CASSQADSNYNEQFF

J gene: TRBJ2-1
V gene: TRBV21-1
CDR3 protein: CASGQGGSNEQFF

J gene: TRBJ2-3
V gene: TRBV9
CDR3 protein: CASSAYGGGRDTQYF

J gene: TRBJ1-3
V gene: TRBV9
CDR3 protein: CASSVDSLPGSGNTIYF

J gene: TRBJ2-2
V gene: TRBV2
CDR3 protein: CASRSGKVSGELFF

J gene: TRBJ1-4
V gene: TRBV5-1
CDR3 protein: CASSRSTNEKLFF

J gene: TRBJ2-1
V gene: TRBV5-1
CDR3 protein: CASSVGTSGGYEQFF

J gene: TRBJ1-2
V gene: TRBV3-1/TRBV3-2
CDR3 protein: CASSQGPYGYTF

J gene: TRBJ1-4
V gene: TRBV7-2
CDR3 protein: CASSLVGGSEKLFF

J gene: TRBJ1-2
V gene: TRBV6-2/TRBV6-3
CDR3 protein: CASSPQGYGYGYTF

J gene: TRBJ1-3
V gene: TRBV6-5
CDR3 protein: CASSYRGSGNTIYF

J gene: TRBJ2-7
V gene: TRBV7-8
CDR3 protein: CASTGGGPDSYEQYF

J gene: TRBJ2-4
V gene: TRBV7-9
CDR3 protein: CASSFGQGVDIQYF

J gene: TRBJ2-7
V gene: TRBV15
CDR3 protein: CATSRGDSGSYEQYF

J gene: TRBJ2-7
V gene: TRBV3-1/TRBV3-2
CDR3 protein: CASSHPSGGFYEQYF

J gene: TRBJ1-5
V gene: TRBV12-3/TRBV12-4
CDR3 protein: CASSLTGWQPQHF

J gene: TRBJ1-1
V gene: TRBV24-1
CDR3 protein: CATSGGNTEAFF

J gene: TRBJ2-1
V gene: TRBV5-1
CDR3 protein: CASSLGELASEQFF

J gene: TRBJ1-1
V gene: TRBV7-3
CDR3 protein: CASSLRGIPGQWFRDTEAFF

J gene: TRBJ1-3
V gene: TRBV7-9
CDR3 protein: CASSFAGTGNTIYF

J gene: TRBJ2-3
V gene: TRBV2
CDR3 protein: CASSEALRLAGGFRTDTQYF

J gene: TRBJ1-2
V gene: TRBV6-5
CDR3 protein: CASRPDSFGYTF

J gene: TRBJ2-3
V gene: TRBV19
CDR3 protein: CASSIVRGRSSDTQYF

J gene: TRBJ1-4
V gene: TRBV5-1
CDR3 protein: CASSRGQGATNEKLFF

J gene: TRBJ1-2
V gene: TRBV24-1
CDR3 protein: CATSDGQGYYGYTF

J gene: TRBJ1-5
V gene: TRBV6-5
CDR3 protein: CASSPTGRDQPQHF